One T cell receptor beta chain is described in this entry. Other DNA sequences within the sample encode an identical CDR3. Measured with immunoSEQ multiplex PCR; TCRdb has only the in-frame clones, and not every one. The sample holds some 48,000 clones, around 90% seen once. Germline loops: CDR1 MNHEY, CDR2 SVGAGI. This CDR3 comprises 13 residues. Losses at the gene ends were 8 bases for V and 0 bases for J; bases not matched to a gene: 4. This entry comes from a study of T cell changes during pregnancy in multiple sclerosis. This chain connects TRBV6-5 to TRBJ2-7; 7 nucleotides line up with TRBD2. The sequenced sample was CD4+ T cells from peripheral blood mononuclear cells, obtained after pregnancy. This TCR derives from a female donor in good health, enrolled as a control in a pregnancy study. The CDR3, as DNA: TGTGCCAGCGGGAGGGCAACCTCCTACGAGCAGTACTTC. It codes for CASGRATSYEQYF.